The 21 T cell receptor beta chains below were found in one sample sequenced in a study of shared clonotypes between healthy human individuals (dated by TCRdb to 2020 to 2022). Preparation of the library involved the immunoSEQ multiplex PCR assay. TCRdb's version of the immuneACCESS table is confined to in-frame rearrangements and falls short of the full clone set. An unresolved V gene accounts for under half of the shortfall where checked; the remainder is of unknown origin. In this sample the table shows 800,000 to 1,200,000 clones, approximately 78% of which occur a single time. The top ten clonotypes cover around 0.47% of the sample. Sequencing was done on a sample of memory CD4+ T cells from PBMCs. According to the study, the label for this sample's cell subset or site signals: CD45RA-negative fraction. These receptors all stem from a man aged 18 to 30 in good health. Some clones in this sample may be carry-over from other donors' samples.

The chain recombines TRBV10-3 with TRBJ1-1, with TRBD1 as a possible D gene (6 bases). CDR1 and CDR2 from the germline V gene are ENHRY and SYGVKD. The CDR3 has 14 residues. The ends were cut back, 0 bases at V and 4 bases at J, with 9 bases in the middle. The CDR3 DNA follows: TGTGCCATCAGTGAGTCTGGAGGGGGCACTGAAGCTTTCTTT. Translated, it gives CAISESGGGTEAFF.

The chain recombines TRBV29-1 with TRBJ2-7; TRBD1 might be the D (6 bases). Trimming removed 5 bases at V and 12 bases at J, with 17 bases between. Germline loops: CDR1 SQVTM, CDR2 ANQGSEA. This CDR3 is built from 11 residues. CDR3 sequence: CSVLDIGGRYF. The CDR3 DNA is TGCAGCGTTTTGGATATTGGGGGCAGGTACTTC.

J is TRBJ2-7 and V is TRBV6-5; 9 bases are shared with TRBD1. Germline CDR1 is MNHEY and CDR2 is SVGAGI. J gave up 7 bases and V 8 bases, and 6 bases lay outside the gene matches. The CDR3 consists of 12 residues. The CDR3 DNA sequence: TGTGCCAGCGGGACAGGGTTGGGGGAGCAGTACTTC. Residues: CASGTGLGEQYF.

This clone was counted only a few times. The chain combines TRBV30 with TRBJ1-5; the D is unclear. The germline gives CDR1 GTSNPN, CDR2 SVGIG (reference sequence). V lost 0 bases and J lost 3, with 6 bases in between. This CDR3 comprises 13 residues. DNA of the CDR3: TGTGCCTGGAGTGTTCAGCTCAATCAGCCCCAGCATTTT. This translates into CAWSVQLNQPQHF.

The genes are TRBV6-5 and TRBJ2-1; 7 positions match TRBD2. Germline CDR1 is MNHEY and CDR2 is SVGAGI. V gave up 7 bases and J gave up 4 bases; unmatched junction bases: 4. CDR3 size: 13 residues. As DNA, the CDR3 is TGTGCCAGCAAGCGGGACCTTTACAATGAGCAGTTCTTC. Protein sequence: CASKRDLYNEQFF.

The rearrangement links TRBV4-3 to TRBJ1-2; perhaps TRBD1 as D (6 bases). V was cut by 2 bases and J by 4 bases, with 14 bases left in between. In germline, CDR1 is LGHNA, CDR2 YSLEER. This CDR3 contains 15 residues. The chain's CDR3 is CASSQMRGQLYGYTF. The CDR3 DNA reads as TGCGCCAGCAGCCAAATGCGAGGACAGCTCTATGGCTACACCTTC.

The rearrangement uses TRBV18 and TRBJ2-7; maybe TRBD2 (5 bases). Trimming pared 4 bases from V and 6 bases from J, leaving 13 bases between. CDR1 and CDR2 from the germline V gene are KGHSH and LQKENI. This CDR3 contains 13 residues. The CDR3 DNA follows: TGTGCCAGCTCACGCCGGGCAGGAGGCGAGCAGTACTTC. Translating it yields CASSRRAGGEQYF.

The CDR3 region has the DNA TGTGCCAGCAGTCCATTACTCCCTGGACAGGGGCGGACGAACACTGAAGCTTTCTTT. Translation gives CASSPLLPGQGRTNTEAFF. The chain recombines TRBV27 with TRBJ1-1; 9 bases match TRBD1. V gave up 5 bases and J gave up 1 base; unmatched junction bases: 17. The germline gives CDR1 MNHEY, CDR2 SMNVEV (reference sequence). This CDR3 spans 19 amino acids.

The gene calls are TRBV5-8 and TRBJ2-2, with D possibly matching TRBD2 (7 bases). Trimming pared 0 bases from V and 0 bases from J, leaving 9 bases between. Germline lookup yields CDR1 SGHTS and CDR2 YDEGEE. The CDR3 is 16 amino acids. In DNA, the CDR3 is TGTGCCAGCAGCTTGGCGGGGGGCCCGAACACCGGGGAGCTGTTTTTT. The encoded protein is CASSLAGGPNTGELFF.

This clone was found once. Compared with germline, one end of the junction differs, possibly owing to a read error. This chain links TRBV6-5 with TRBJ1-1; 7 bases fit TRBD1. The germline gives CDR1 MNHEY, CDR2 SVGAGI. This CDR3 region has 14 residues. CDR3 nucleotides: TGTGCCAGCAGTTACACTGAAGCACAGGGGAGCCACCAATTT. Protein product: CASSYTEAQGSHQF.

The chain carries TRBV28 and TRBJ1-6, with D unclear. The V gene's germline CDR1 is MDHEN and CDR2 SYDVKM. V shed 6 bases and J shed 7 bases, with 16 bases lying between them. The CDR3 length is 15 residues. CDR3 coding DNA: TGTGCCAGCAGCCATGAAGAGGGTGGGAATTCACCCCTCCACTTT. Translating gives CASSHEEGGNSPLHF.

V gene TRBV13 combines with J gene TRBJ2-3; 12 nucleotides agree with TRBD2. This CDR3 has 16 residues. V trimming: 4 bases; J trimming: 4 bases; junction bases outside the gene matches: 6. Germline CDR1 is PRHDT and CDR2 is FYEKMQ (reference sequence). The CDR3 DNA reads as TGTGCCAGCAGCTCATGGACTAGCGGGAAGGCAGATACGCAGTATTTT. This translates into CASSSWTSGKADTQYF.

V and J are TRBV5-5 and TRBJ1-5; D call uncertain. V lost 0 bases, J lost 2 bases, and 9 bases lay in between. The CDR3 totals 15 residues. Germline loops: CDR1 SGHKS, CDR2 YYEKEE (reference sequence). CDR3 sequence reads: CASSLAGIGNQPQHF. As DNA, the CDR3 is TGTGCCAGCAGCTTGGCCGGGATAGGCAATCAGCCCCAGCATTTT.

The gene calls are TRBV28 and TRBJ2-7; TRBD1 matches 9 bases. CDR1 and CDR2 from the germline V gene are MDHEN and SYDVKM. This CDR3 spans 14 amino acids. Losses at the gene ends were 4 bases for V and 6 bases for J; bases not matched to a gene: 7. The CDR3 region has the DNA TGTGCCAGCAGTTCCCCGGGACAGGGCCTCGAGCAGTACTTC. Its translation: CASSSPGQGLEQYF.

The rearrangement joins TRBV11-2 to TRBJ2-5; D gene unclear. Germline CDR1 is SGHAT and CDR2 is FQNNGV. This CDR3 has 12 residues. Trimming took 5 bases from V and 5 from J, leaving 9 bases between them. The DNA of the CDR3 is TGTGCCAGCAGCCCCCACGTGGAGACCCAGTACTTC. Translation: CASSPHVETQYF. The full variable domain, in which reference TRBV11-2 and TRBJ2-5 provide the parts outside the CDR3, is EAGVAQSPRYKIIEKRQSVAFWCNPISGHATLYWYQQILGQGPKLLIQFQNNGVVDDSQLPKDRFSAERLKGVDSTLKIQPAKLEDSAVYLCASSPHVETQYFGPGTRLLVL.

This chain links TRBV2 with TRBJ2-7, with 7 bases aligning to TRBD1. Per germline, CDR1 SNHLY and CDR2 FYNNEI. The CDR3 is 17 amino acids. V shed 7 bases and J 0 bases; nucleotides not matched to a gene: 15. The CDR3 bases are TGTGCCAGCAACTCCCGGTCCCGGGACAGAGGCTCCTACGAGCAGTACTTC. Translation: CASNSRSRDRGSYEQYF.

The chain is built from TRBV5-1 and TRBJ2-3; TRBD2 agrees at 11 bases. Germline V gives CDR1 SGHRS, CDR2 YFSETQ. The CDR3 runs to 18 residues. V was clipped by 7 bases and J by 2 bases; unmatched bases: 15. The CDR3 spells CASLPGLAGEGPTDTQYF. CDR3 nucleotides: TGCGCCAGCCTCCCAGGACTAGCGGGCGAGGGCCCCACAGATACGCAGTATTTT.

This clone turned up a few times. The chain has TRBV9 and TRBJ1-1, with 7 nucleotides matching TRBD1. Germline V gene data show CDR1 as SGDLS and CDR2 as YYNGEE. The CDR3 spans 15 residues. Trimming took 3 bases from V and 5 from J; bases not matched to a gene: 10. The CDR3 nucleotides are TGTGCCAGCAGCGAGGAGCAGGGGGTGAGGACTGAAGCTTTCTTT. Residues: CASSEEQGVRTEAFF.

Here the CDR3 DNA reads TGTGCCACCGCGGGGCTAGCGGGCTCGGGCACAGATACGCAGTATTTT. As protein: CATAGLAGSGTDTQYF. The V call is TRBV19, the J call TRBJ2-3; 8 bases map to TRBD2. The CDR3 is 16 residues long. From germline, CDR1 is LNHDA and CDR2 SQIVND (reference sequence). With V trimmed by 10 bases and J by 1 base, 13 bases remained unmatched.

This rearrangement joins TRBV7-9 to TRBJ2-2; no firm D call. The CDR3 is made up of 11 amino acids. Per germline, CDR1 SEHNR and CDR2 FQNEAQ (reference sequence). V lost 7 bases and J lost 6, with 6 bases in between. CDR3 coding DNA: TGTGCCAGCACCAACGCCGGGGAGCTGTTTTTT. Protein: CASTNAGELFF.

The chain joins TRBV11-2 to TRBJ2-7; TRBD2 aligns across 13 bases. Germline V lookup: CDR1 SGHAT, CDR2 FQNNGV. This CDR3 has 14 residues. The V and J ends lost 4 bases and 6 bases, in that order; junction bases with no gene match: 3. Written as DNA, the CDR3 is TGTGCCAGCAGCTCGGGACTAGCGGGACGCGAGCAGTACTTC. Protein: CASSSGLAGREQYF.